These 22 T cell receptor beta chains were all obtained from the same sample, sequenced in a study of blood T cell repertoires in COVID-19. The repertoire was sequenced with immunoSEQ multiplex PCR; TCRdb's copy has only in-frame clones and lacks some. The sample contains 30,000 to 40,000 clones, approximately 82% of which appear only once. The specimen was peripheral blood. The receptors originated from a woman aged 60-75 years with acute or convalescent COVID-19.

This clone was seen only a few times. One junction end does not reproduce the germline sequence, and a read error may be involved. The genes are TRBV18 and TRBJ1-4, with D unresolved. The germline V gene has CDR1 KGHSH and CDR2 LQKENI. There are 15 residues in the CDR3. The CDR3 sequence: CASSPPGATNEKLFF. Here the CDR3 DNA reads TGTGCCAGCTCCCCACCAGGAGCAACTAATGAAAAACTGTTTTTT. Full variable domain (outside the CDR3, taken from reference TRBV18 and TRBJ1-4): NAGVMQNPRHLVRRRGQEARLRCSPMKGHSHVYWYRQLPEEGLKFMVYLQKENIIDESGMPKERFSAEFPKEGPSILRIQQVVRGDSAAYFCASSPPGATNEKLFFGSGTQLSVL.

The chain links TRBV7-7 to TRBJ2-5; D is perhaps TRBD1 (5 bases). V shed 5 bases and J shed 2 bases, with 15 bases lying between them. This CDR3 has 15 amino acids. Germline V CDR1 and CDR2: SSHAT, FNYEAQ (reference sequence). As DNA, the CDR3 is TGTGCCAGCAGCCCCCTACAGGCCCAGCAAGAGACCCAGTACTTC. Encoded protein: CASSPLQAQQETQYF.

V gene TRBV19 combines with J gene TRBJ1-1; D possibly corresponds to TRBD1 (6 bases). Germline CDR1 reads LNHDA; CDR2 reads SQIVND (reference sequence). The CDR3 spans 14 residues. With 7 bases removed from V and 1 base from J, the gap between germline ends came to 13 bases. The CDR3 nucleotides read TGTGCCAGTACCTCTGCAGGGGCGAACACTGAAGCTTTCTTT. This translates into CASTSAGANTEAFF.

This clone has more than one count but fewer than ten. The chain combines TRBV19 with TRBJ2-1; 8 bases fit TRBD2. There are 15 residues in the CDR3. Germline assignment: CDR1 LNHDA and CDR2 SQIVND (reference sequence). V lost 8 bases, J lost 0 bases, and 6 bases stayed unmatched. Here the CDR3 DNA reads TGTGCCAGTCGGGAGGGGCCTAGCTCCTACAATGAGCAGTTCTTC. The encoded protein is CASREGPSSYNEQFF.

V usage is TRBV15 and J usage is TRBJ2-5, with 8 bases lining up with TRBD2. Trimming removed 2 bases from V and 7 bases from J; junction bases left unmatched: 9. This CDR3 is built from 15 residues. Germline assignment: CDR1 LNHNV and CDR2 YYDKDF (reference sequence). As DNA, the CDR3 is TGTGCCACCAGCAGACCCAGCGGGGGCCTCGGGACCCAGTACTTC. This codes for CATSRPSGGLGTQYF.

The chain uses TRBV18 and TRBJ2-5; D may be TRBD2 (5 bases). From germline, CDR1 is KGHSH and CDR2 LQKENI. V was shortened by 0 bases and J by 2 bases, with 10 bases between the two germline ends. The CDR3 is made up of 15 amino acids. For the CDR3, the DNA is TGTGCCAGCTCACCACCGTCGGGGTATCAAGAGACCCAGTACTTC. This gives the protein CASSPPSGYQETQYF.

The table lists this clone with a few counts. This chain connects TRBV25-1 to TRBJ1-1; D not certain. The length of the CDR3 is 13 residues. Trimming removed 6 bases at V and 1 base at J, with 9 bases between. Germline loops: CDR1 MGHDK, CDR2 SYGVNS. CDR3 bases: TGTGCCAGCAGCGCCCCGGGGAACACTGAAGCTTTCTTT. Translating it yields CASSAPGNTEAFF.

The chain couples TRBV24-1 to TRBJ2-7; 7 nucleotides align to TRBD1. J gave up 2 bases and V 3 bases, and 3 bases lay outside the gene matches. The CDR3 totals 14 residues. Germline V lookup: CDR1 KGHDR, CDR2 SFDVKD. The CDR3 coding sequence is TGTGCCACCAGTGATGACAGGGCCCCCTACGAGCAGTACTTC. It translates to CATSDDRAPYEQYF.

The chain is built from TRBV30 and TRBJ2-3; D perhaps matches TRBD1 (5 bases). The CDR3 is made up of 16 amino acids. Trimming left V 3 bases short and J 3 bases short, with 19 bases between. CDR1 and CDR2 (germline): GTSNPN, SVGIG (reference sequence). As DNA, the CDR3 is TGTGCCTGGAGAGGTGGTTATCTTAGGGGTACAGATACGCAGTATTTT. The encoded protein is CAWRGGYLRGTDTQYF.

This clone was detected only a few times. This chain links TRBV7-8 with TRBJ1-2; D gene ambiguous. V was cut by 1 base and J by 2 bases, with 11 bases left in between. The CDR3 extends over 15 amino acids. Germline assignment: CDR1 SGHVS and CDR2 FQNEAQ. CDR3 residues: CASSLVPGSNYGYTF. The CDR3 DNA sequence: TGTGCCAGCAGCTTAGTCCCGGGGTCCAACTATGGCTACACCTTC.

CDR3 sequence (DNA): TGTGCCAGCAGTATACTAGCGGGGGATGCTACAGATACGCAGTATTTT. This sequence encodes CASSILAGDATDTQYF. This chain uses TRBV28 with TRBJ2-3; 11 bases align to TRBD2. In germline, CDR1 is MDHEN, CDR2 SYDVKM. V lost 5 bases to trimming and J lost 3 bases; unmatched junction nucleotides: 7. The CDR3 has 16 residues.

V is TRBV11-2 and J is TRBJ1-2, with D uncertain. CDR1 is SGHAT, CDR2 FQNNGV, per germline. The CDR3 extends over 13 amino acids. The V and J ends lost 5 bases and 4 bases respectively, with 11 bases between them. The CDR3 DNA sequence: TGTGCCAGCAGCAATGGCGGGGTCTATGGCTACACCTTC. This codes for CASSNGGVYGYTF.

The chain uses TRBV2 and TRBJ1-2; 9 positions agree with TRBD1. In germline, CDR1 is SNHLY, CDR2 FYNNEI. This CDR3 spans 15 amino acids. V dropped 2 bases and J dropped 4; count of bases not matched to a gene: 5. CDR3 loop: CASSETRTGVYGYTF. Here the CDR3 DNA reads TGTGCCAGCAGTGAAACGAGGACAGGGGTCTATGGCTACACCTTC.

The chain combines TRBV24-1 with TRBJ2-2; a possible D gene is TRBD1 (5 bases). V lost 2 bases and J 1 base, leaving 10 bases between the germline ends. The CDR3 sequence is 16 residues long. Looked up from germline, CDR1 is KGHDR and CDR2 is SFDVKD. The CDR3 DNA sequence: TGTGCCACCAGTGATTCGGCAGGGCTGAACACCGGGGAGCTGTTTTTT. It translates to CATSDSAGLNTGELFF.

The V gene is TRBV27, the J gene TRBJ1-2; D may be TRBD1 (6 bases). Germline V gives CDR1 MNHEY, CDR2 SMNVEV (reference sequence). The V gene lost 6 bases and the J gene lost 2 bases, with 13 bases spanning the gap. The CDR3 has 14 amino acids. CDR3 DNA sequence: TGTGCCAGCAGAGGGGGAGGGATAAACTATGGCTACACCTTC. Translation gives CASRGGGINYGYTF.

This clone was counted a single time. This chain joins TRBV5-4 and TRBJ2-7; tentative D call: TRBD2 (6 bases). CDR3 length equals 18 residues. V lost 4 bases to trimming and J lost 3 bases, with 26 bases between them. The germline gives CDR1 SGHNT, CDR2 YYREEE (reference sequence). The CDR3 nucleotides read TGTGCCAGCAGCGCGCGCGAATCGGGAGCAGGCCGGATCTACGAGCAGTACTTC. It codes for CASSARESGAGRIYEQYF.

This CDR3 is CASAGGDYGYTF. Written as DNA, the CDR3 is TGTGCCAGCGCAGGGGGCGACTATGGCTACACCTTC. The chain uses TRBV6-5 and TRBJ1-2; 8 bases are shared with TRBD1. CDR3 length equals 12 residues. From germline, CDR1 is MNHEY and CDR2 SVGAGI. Unmatched junction bases numbered 2, after V lost 8 bases and J lost 3 bases.

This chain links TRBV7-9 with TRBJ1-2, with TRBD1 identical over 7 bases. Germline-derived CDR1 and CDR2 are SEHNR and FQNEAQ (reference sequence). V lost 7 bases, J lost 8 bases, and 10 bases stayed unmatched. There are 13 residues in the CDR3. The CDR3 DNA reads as TGTGCCAGCACCTCAACCGGGACAGACGGCTACACCTTC. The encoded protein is CASTSTGTDGYTF.

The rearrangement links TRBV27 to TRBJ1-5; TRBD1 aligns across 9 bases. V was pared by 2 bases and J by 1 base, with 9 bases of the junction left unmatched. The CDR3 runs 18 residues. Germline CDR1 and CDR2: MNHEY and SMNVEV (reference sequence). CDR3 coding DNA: TGTGCCAGCAGTTTACGTCCGGGACAGGGTTTAAGCAATCAGCCCCAGCATTTT. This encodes CASSLRPGQGLSNQPQHF.

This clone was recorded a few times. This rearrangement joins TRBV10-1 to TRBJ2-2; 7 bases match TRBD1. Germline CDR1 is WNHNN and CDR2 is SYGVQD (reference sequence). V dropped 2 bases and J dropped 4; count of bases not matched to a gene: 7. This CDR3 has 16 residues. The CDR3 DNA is TGCGCCAGCAGTGAGGGGACAGACCCCTTCACCGGGGAGCTGTTTTTT. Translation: CASSEGTDPFTGELFF.

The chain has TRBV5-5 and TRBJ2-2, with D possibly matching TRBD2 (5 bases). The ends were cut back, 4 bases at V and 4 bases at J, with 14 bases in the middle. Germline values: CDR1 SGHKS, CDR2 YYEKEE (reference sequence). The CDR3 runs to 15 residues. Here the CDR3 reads CASSRSLGSTGELFF. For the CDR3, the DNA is TGTGCCAGCAGCCGCTCTCTTGGGAGCACCGGGGAGCTGTTTTTT.

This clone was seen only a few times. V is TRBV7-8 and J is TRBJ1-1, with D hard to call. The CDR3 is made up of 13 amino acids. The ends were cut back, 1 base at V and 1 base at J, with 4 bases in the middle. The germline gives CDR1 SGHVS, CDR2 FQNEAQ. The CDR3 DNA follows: TGTGCCAGCAGCTTAGAACAGAACACTGAAGCTTTCTTT. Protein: CASSLEQNTEAFF.